The present TCR beta chain was sequenced within a study of vaccination effects on CD4 cells after COVID-19. Study-wide results and limits: The study enrolled few convalescent patients and sampled no early post-infection timepoints.

Having been cultured for under twelve days, the cells underwent CD4+ T cell isolation. Either the mRNA-1273 or the BNT162b2 vaccine was given to participants as two doses. Half of the medium was exchanged for IL-2 medium on both days 3 and 7. Using immunoSEQ multiplex PCR, the repertoire was profiled, and TCRdb retains in-frame clones only, with some absent. Of over 8,000 clones listed, about 76% are singletons. This clone was detected a few times. Its specificity is unknown. Germline-derived CDR1 and CDR2 are SEHNR and FQNEAQ (reference sequence). V dropped 2 bases and J dropped 7 bases, with 12 bases sitting between them. CDR3 length: 14 residues.

The chain links TRBV7-9 to TRBJ2-1; D gene ambiguous. Sequencing used CD4+ T cells from PBMCs cultured without peptide, obtained after COVID-19 vaccination. The source of this sequence is a human donor who received a COVID-19 vaccine. The CDR3 DNA reads TGTGCCAGCAGCTTATCCCAGCGAGGAAATGAGCAGTTCTTC. Its protein is CASSLSQRGNEQFF.